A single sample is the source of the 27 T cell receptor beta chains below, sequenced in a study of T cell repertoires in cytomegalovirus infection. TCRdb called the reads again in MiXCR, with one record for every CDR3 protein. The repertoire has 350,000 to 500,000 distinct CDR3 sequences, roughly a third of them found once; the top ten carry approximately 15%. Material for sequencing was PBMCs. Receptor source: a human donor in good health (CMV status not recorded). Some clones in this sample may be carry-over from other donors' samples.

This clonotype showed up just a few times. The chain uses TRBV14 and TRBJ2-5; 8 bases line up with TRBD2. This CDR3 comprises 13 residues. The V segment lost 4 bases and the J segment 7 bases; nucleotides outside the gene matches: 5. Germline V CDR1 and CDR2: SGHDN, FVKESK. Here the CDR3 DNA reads TGTGCCAGCAGCCGAGGACTAGCAGGGACCCAGTACTTC. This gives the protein CASSRGLAGTQYF.

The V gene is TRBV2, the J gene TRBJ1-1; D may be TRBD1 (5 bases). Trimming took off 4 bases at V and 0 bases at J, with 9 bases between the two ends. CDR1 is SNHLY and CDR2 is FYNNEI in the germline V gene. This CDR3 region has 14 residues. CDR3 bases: TGTGCCAGCAGTGCAGACAGCTTGAACACTGAAGCTTTCTTT. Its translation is CASSADSLNTEAFF.

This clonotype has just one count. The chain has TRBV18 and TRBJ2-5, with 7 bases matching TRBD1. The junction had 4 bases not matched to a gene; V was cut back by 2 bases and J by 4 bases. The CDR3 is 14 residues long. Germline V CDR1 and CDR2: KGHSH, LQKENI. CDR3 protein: CASSPSRGLETQYF. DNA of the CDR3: TGTGCCAGCTCACCATCGAGGGGGCTAGAGACCCAGTACTTC.

CDR3 in amino acids: CASSRGTASGQPQHF. DNA of the CDR3: TGTGCCAGCAGCCGCGGGACTGCCTCGGGTCAGCCCCAGCATTTT. The chain couples TRBV5-5 to TRBJ1-5; possible D gene TRBD1, 5 bases. Per germline, CDR1 SGHKS and CDR2 YYEKEE (reference sequence). V was trimmed by 4 bases and J by 6 bases, leaving 17 bases between them. The CDR3 is 15 residues long.

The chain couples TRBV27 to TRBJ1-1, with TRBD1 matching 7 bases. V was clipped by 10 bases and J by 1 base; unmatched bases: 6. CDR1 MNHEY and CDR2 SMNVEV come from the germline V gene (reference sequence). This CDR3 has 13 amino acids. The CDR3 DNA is TGTGCCATCCGACAGGGCTGGAACACTGAAGCTTTCTTT. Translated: CAIRQGWNTEAFF.

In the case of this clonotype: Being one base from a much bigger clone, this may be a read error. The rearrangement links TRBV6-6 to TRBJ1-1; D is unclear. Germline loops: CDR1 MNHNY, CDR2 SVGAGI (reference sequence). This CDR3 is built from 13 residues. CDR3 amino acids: CASSYELNTESFF. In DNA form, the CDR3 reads TGTGCCAGCAGTTACGAACTGAACACTGAATCTTTCTTT.

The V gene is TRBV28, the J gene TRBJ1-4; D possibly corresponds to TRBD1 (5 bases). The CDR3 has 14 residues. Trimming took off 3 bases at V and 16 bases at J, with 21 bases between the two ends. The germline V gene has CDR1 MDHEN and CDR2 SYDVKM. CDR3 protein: CASSFGPGLTRPFF. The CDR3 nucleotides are TGTGCCAGCAGTTTCGGACCAGGGCTCACTAGGCCGTTTTTT.

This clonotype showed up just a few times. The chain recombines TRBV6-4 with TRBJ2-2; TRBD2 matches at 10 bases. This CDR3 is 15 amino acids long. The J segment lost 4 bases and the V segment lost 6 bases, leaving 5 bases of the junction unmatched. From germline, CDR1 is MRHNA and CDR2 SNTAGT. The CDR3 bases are TGTGCCAGCAGCCTAGCGGGGGAGCTCACCGGGGAGCTGTTTTTT. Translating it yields CASSLAGELTGELFF.

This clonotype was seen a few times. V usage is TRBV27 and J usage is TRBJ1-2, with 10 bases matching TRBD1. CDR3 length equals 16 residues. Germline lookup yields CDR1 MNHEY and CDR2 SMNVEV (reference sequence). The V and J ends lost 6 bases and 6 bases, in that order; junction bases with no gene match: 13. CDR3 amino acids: CASRPFGTGEKNGYTF. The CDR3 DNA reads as TGTGCCAGCAGACCGTTCGGGACAGGGGAGAAGAATGGCTACACCTTC.

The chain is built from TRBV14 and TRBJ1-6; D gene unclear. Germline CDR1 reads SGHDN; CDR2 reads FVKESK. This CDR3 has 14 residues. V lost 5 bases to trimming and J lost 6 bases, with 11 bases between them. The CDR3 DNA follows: TGTGCCAGCAGCGATTGGCAAGTTAATTCACCCCTCCACTTT. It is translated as CASSDWQVNSPLHF.

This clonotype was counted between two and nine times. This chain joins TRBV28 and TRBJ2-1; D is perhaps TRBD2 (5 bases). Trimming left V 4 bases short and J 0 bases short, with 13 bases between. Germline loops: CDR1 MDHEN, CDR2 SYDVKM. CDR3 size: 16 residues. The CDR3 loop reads CASSSRGYSSYNEQFF. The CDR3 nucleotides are TGTGCCAGCAGTTCCCGGGGTTACAGCTCCTACAATGAGCAGTTCTTC.

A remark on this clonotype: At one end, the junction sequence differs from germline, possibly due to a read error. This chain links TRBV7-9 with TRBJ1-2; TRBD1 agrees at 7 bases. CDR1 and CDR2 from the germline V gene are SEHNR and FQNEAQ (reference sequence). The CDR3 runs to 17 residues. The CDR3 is CASSLGGTATSNYGSPF. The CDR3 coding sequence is TGTGCCAGCAGCTTAGGAGGGACAGCAACTTCTAACTATGGCTCCCCCTTC.

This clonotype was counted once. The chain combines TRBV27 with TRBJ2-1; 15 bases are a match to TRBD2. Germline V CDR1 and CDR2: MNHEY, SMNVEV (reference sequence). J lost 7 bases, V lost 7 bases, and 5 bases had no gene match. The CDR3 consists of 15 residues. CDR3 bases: TGTGCCAGCAACGAAGGACTAGCGGGGGGGAATGAGCAGTTCTTC. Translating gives CASNEGLAGGNEQFF.

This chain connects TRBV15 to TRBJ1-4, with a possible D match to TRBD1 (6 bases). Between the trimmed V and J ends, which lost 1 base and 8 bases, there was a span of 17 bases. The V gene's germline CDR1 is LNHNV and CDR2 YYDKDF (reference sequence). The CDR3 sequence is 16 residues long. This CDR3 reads CATSRGLWDIEEKLFF. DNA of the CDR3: TGTGCCACCAGCAGAGGCCTATGGGACATTGAAGAAAAACTGTTTTTT.

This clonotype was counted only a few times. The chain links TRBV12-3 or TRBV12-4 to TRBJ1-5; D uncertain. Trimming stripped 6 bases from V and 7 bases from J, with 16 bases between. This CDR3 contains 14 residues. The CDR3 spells CASSPRPVLQPQHF. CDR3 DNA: TGTGCCAGCAGCCCGAGACCCGTTTTACAGCCCCAGCATTTT.

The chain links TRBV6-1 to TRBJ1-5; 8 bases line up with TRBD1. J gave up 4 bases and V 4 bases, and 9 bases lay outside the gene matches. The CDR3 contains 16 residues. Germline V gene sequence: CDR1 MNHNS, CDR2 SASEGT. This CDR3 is CASSGRTGLVNQPQHF. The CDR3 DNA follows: TGTGCCAGCAGTGGCCGGACAGGGTTGGTAAATCAGCCCCAGCATTTT.

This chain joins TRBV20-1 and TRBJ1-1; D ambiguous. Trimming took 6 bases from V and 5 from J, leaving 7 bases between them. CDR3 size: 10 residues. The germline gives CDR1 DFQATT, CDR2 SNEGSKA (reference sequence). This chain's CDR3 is CSAGPTEAFF. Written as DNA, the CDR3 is TGCAGTGCAGGACCTACTGAAGCTTTCTTT.

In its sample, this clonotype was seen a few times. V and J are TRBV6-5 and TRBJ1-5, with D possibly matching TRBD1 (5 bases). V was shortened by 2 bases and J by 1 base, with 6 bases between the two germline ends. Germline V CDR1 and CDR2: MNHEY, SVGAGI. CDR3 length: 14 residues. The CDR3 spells CASSYRGSNQPQHF. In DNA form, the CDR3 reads TGTGCCAGCAGTTACCGGGGGAGCAATCAGCCCCAGCATTTT.

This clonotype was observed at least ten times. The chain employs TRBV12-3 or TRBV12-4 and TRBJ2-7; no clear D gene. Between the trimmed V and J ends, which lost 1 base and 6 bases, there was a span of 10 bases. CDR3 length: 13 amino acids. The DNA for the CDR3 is TGTGCCAGCAGTTTAGACAGTAGACTCGAGCAGTACTTC. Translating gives CASSLDSRLEQYF.

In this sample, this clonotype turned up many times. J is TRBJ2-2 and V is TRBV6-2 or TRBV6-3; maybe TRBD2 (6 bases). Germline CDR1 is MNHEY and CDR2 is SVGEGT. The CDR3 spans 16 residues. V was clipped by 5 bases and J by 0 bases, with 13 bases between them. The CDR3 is CASSLGTGANTGELFF. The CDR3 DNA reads TGTGCCAGCAGTCTAGGGACTGGCGCGAACACCGGGGAGCTGTTTTTT.

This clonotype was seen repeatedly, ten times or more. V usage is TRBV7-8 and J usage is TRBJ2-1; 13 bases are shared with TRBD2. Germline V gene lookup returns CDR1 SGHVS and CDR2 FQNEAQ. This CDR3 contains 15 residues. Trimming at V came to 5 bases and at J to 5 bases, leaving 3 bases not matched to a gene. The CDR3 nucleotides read TGTGCCAGCAGCGTAGGGACTAGCGGGGACAATGAGCAGTTCTTC. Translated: CASSVGTSGDNEQFF.

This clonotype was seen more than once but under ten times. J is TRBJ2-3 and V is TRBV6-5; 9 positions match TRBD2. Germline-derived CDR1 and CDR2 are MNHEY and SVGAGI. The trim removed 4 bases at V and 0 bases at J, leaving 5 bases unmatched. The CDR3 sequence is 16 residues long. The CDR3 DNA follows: TGTGCCAGCAGTTCCCTAGCGGGGAGGAGCACAGATACGCAGTATTTT. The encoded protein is CASSSLAGRSTDTQYF.

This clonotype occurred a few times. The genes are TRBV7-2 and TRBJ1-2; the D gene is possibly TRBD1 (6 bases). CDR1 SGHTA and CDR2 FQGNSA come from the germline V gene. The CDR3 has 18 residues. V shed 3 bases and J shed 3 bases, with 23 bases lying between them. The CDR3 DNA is TGTGCCAGCAGCTTCCCACCGGGGGGGCCGCGGGGCCACTATGGCTACACCTTC. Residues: CASSFPPGGPRGHYGYTF.

The CDR3 here is CASTPSRQRGANVLTF. The CDR3 nucleotides read TGTGCCAGCACCCCTAGTAGGCAGCGTGGGGCCAACGTCCTGACTTTC. The J gene is TRBJ2-6, the V gene TRBV7-9; D remains unclear. This CDR3 is 16 amino acids long. Germline V gives CDR1 SEHNR, CDR2 FQNEAQ (reference sequence). V was pared by 7 bases and J by 3 bases, with 16 bases between.

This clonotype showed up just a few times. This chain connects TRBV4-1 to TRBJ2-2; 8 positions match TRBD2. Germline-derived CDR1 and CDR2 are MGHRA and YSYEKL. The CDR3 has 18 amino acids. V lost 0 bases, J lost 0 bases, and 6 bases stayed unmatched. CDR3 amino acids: CASSQDRLRGANTGELFF. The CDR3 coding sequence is TGCGCCAGCAGCCAAGATCGGTTGCGGGGGGCGAACACCGGGGAGCTGTTTTTT.

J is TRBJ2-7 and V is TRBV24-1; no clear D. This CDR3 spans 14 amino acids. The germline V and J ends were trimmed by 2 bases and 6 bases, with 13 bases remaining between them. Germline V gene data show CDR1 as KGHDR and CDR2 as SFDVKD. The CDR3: CATSDSDLSGEQYF. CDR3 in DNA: TGTGCCACCAGTGATTCGGACCTGTCGGGCGAGCAGTACTTC.

The CDR3 sequence is CASTFNTEAFF. CDR3 bases: TGTGCCAGCACTTTCAACACTGAAGCTTTCTTT. The V gene is TRBV6-5, the J gene TRBJ1-1; unclear D gene. Germline V gives CDR1 MNHEY, CDR2 SVGAGI. With 7 bases removed from V and 2 bases from J, the gap between germline ends came to 5 bases. This CDR3 region has 11 residues.